This entry lists 18 T cell receptor beta chains sequenced from one sample in a study of T cell repertoires in cytomegalovirus infection. Antigen specificity for these receptors is unknown. TCRdb redid the calling of the reads with MiXCR, one entry per CDR3 protein. The sample lists a few hundred thousand distinct CDR3 sequences; 40% were seen once. The source was cultured PBMCs, collected from culture after CMV antigen stimulation. The receptors were gathered from a human donor in good health (CMV status not recorded). Some clones in this sample may be carry-over from other donors' samples.

DNA of the CDR3: TGTGCCAGCAGCGCCCGCTGGGGAGGAGCTTTCTTT. As protein: CASSARWGGAFF. The rearrangement uses TRBV7-6 and TRBJ1-1; D unresolved. Trimming stripped 5 bases from V and 10 bases from J, with 14 bases between. This CDR3 has 12 amino acids. Germline V CDR1 and CDR2: SGHVS, FNYEAQ.

This clonotype was seen a few times. The chain couples TRBV11-2 to TRBJ2-1, with unresolved D. This CDR3 is 14 amino acids long. Germline assignment: CDR1 SGHAT and CDR2 FQNNGV. V was cut by 1 base and J by 0 bases, with 4 bases left in between. The CDR3 reads CASSLGPSYNEQFF. CDR3 nucleotide sequence: TGTGCCAGCAGCTTAGGGCCCTCCTACAATGAGCAGTTCTTC.

The CDR3 reads CASSLGGTGRNEQFF. For the CDR3, the DNA is TGTGCCAGCAGCTTGGGCGGGACAGGGAGGAATGAGCAGTTCTTC. This chain links TRBV5-4 with TRBJ2-1; 9 bases match TRBD1. The germline V gene encodes CDR1 SGHNT and CDR2 YYREEE (reference sequence). The CDR3 loop spans 15 amino acids. With 0 bases clipped from V and 7 bases from J, the junction kept 5 bases outside the gene matches.

The chain links TRBV4-3 to TRBJ2-2; no firm D call. V was cut by 0 bases and J by 3 bases, with 5 bases left in between. Germline V gives CDR1 LGHNA, CDR2 YSLEER. This CDR3 spans 14 amino acids. This CDR3 is CASSQDSYTGELFF. The CDR3 nucleotides read TGCGCCAGCAGCCAAGATAGTTACACCGGGGAGCTGTTTTTT.

The V call is TRBV2, the J call TRBJ1-3; D is unresolved. The CDR3 is 15 residues long. Per germline, CDR1 SNHLY and CDR2 FYNNEI. Trimming left V 6 bases short and J 0 bases short, with 12 bases between. The CDR3 here is CASSSPGISGNTIYF. CDR3 DNA: TGTGCCAGCAGCTCACCCGGGATCTCTGGAAACACCATATATTTT. Full variable domain (remainder filled in from reference TRBV2 and TRBJ1-3): EPEVTQTPSHQVTQMGQEVILRCVPISNHLYFYWYRQILGQKVEFLVSFYNNEISEKSEIFDDQFSVERPDGSNFTLKIRSTKLEDSAMYFCASSSPGISGNTIYFGEGSWLTVV.

The chain has TRBV2 and TRBJ2-3; D might be TRBD2 (6 bases). CDR1 and CDR2 (germline): SNHLY, FYNNEI. This CDR3 has 14 residues. V was trimmed by 6 bases and J by 4 bases, leaving 14 bases between them. Written as DNA, the CDR3 is TGTGCCAGCAGGATGGGGGGAGTTGCAGATACGCAGTATTTT. Protein sequence: CASRMGGVADTQYF.

This clonotype has a count of ten or more. The chain links TRBV7-2 to TRBJ2-7; D possibly corresponds to TRBD2 (6 bases). CDR1 is SGHTA, CDR2 FQGNSA, per germline. There are 14 residues in the CDR3. V shed 5 bases and J shed 5 bases, with 16 bases lying between them. CDR3 sequence reads: CASSPSREDDEQYF. The DNA for the CDR3 is TGTGCCAGCAGCCCGTCGAGGGAGGATGACGAGCAGTACTTC.

This clonotype was seen only a few times. This chain joins TRBV5-6 and TRBJ1-3; weak D call: TRBD1 (6 bases). The CDR3 is 13 amino acids. V was trimmed by 6 bases and J by 2 bases, leaving 9 bases between them. Germline values: CDR1 SGHDT, CDR2 YYEEEE. The CDR3 DNA follows: TGTGCCAGCACAGGGGCCCCTGGAAACACCATATATTTT. It is translated as CASTGAPGNTIYF.

This clonotype was detected only a few times. The V and J genes are TRBV7-2 and TRBJ2-7; D gene ambiguous. Germline-derived CDR1 and CDR2 are SGHTA and FQGNSA. V lost 1 base and J lost 6, with 10 bases in between. CDR3 length equals 13 residues. CDR3: CASSLDVAGEQYF. DNA of the CDR3: TGTGCCAGCAGCTTAGATGTAGCTGGCGAGCAGTACTTC.

This chain links TRBV12-3 or TRBV12-4 with TRBJ2-1; D gene uncertain. The length of the CDR3 is 12 residues. The V gene lost 6 bases and the J gene lost 10 bases, with 13 bases spanning the gap. DNA for the CDR3: TGTGCCAGCAGCCCGGCAGAGACAGAGCAGTTCTTC. This translates into CASSPAETEQFF.

V gene TRBV19 combines with J gene TRBJ2-2; possible D gene TRBD1, 5 bases. CDR1 is LNHDA and CDR2 is SQIVND in the germline V gene (reference sequence). The V and J ends lost 0 bases and 4 bases respectively, with 12 bases between them. This CDR3 contains 16 residues. This CDR3 reads CASSIDRAGPTGELFF. In DNA form, the CDR3 reads TGTGCCAGTAGTATAGACCGGGCAGGGCCCACCGGGGAGCTGTTTTTT.

The V and J genes are TRBV7-9 and TRBJ2-1; 7 nucleotides line up with TRBD1. The CDR3 runs 14 residues. The germline V gene encodes CDR1 SEHNR and CDR2 FQNEAQ (reference sequence). After removal of 1 base from V and 9 bases from J, the junction contained 6 bases not matched to a gene. The CDR3 DNA follows: TGTGCCAGCAGCTTAGTCAGGGGGAGCGGTGAGCAGTTCTTC. It yields the protein CASSLVRGSGEQFF.

This clonotype was seen at least ten times. This chain links TRBV2 with TRBJ1-1; unclear D gene. The germline gives CDR1 SNHLY, CDR2 FYNNEI. This CDR3 spans 12 amino acids. Trimming pared 7 bases from V and 0 bases from J, leaving 6 bases between. CDR3 sequence (DNA): TGTGCCAGCATGGGTTTGAACACTGAAGCTTTCTTT. Translated: CASMGLNTEAFF.

This chain links TRBV29-1 with TRBJ1-1; D is unclear. V lost 6 bases, J lost 2 bases, and 10 bases lay in between. Germline values: CDR1 SQVTM, CDR2 ANQGSEA. This CDR3 spans 12 amino acids. The CDR3 sequence is CSVRRENTEAFF. The CDR3 DNA sequence: TGCAGCGTCCGGAGGGAAAACACTGAAGCTTTCTTT.

This clonotype occurred a few times. The chain is built from TRBV2 and TRBJ2-7; possibly TRBD1 for D (5 bases). Germline CDR1 and CDR2: SNHLY and FYNNEI. This CDR3 spans 13 amino acids. Trimming cost V 4 bases and J 9 bases, with 16 bases left between them. The CDR3 bases are TGTGCCAGCAGTGCGGACCTTAGGGGTGTGCAGTACTTC. Encoded protein: CASSADLRGVQYF.

Only one count was recorded for this clonotype. The V and J genes are TRBV7-3 and TRBJ2-3; a possible D gene is TRBD2 (5 bases). V lost 4 bases and J lost 2, with 10 bases in between. Germline V lookup: CDR1 SGHTA, CDR2 FQGTGA. The CDR3 is 14 residues long. The CDR3: CASSSRLYTDTQYF. In DNA, the CDR3 is TGTGCCAGCAGCTCCAGACTATACACAGATACGCAGTATTTT.

The chain carries TRBV20-1 and TRBJ2-3; 7 bases agree with TRBD1. CDR3 length equals 16 residues. The V and J ends lost 6 bases and 2 bases, in that order; junction bases with no gene match: 14. Germline V lookup: CDR1 DFQATT, CDR2 SNEGSKA (reference sequence). This CDR3 reads CSARASNRGVTDTQYF. CDR3 nucleotide sequence: TGCAGTGCCAGGGCCTCCAACAGGGGCGTCACAGATACGCAGTATTTT.

This clonotype was counted a few times. J is TRBJ2-4 and V is TRBV7-6; D is uncertain. This CDR3 has 16 residues. With 5 bases removed from V and 0 bases from J, the gap between germline ends came to 14 bases. Germline assignment: CDR1 SGHVS and CDR2 FNYEAQ. CDR3 in amino acids: CASSTPLGLAKNIQYF. In DNA form, the CDR3 reads TGTGCCAGCAGCACCCCCCTGGGGTTAGCCAAAAACATTCAGTACTTC.